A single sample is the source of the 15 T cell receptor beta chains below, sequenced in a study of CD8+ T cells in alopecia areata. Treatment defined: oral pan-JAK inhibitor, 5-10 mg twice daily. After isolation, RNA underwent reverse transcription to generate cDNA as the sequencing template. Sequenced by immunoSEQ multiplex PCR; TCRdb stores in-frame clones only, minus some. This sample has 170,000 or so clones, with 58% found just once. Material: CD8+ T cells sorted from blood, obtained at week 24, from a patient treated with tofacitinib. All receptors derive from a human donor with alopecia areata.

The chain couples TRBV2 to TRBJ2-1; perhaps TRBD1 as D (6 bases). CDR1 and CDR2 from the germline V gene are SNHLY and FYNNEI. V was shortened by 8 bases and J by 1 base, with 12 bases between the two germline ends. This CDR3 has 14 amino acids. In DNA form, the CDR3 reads TGTGCCAGCCCCCAAGACAGGTCCTACAATGAGCAGTTCTTC. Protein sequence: CASPQDRSYNEQFF.

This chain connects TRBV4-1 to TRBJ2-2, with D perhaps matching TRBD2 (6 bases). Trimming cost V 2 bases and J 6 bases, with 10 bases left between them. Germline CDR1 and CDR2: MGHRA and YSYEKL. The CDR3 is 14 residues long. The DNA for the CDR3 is TGCGCCAGCAGCCAACGGGGACTTTCCGGGGAGCTGTTTTTT. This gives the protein CASSQRGLSGELFF.

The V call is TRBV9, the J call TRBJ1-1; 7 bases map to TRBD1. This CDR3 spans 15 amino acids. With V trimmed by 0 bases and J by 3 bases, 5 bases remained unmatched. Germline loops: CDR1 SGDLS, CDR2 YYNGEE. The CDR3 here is CASSVAGTDYTEAFF. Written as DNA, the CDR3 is TGTGCCAGCAGCGTAGCTGGGACAGACTACACTGAAGCTTTCTTT.

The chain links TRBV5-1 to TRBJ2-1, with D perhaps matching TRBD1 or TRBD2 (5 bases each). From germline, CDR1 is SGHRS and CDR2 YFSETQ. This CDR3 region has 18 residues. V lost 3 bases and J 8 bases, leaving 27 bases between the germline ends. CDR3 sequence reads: CASSSTRGLGTYNDEQFF. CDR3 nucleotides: TGCGCCAGCAGCTCCACCCGCGGGTTAGGGACCTACAACGATGAGCAGTTCTTC.

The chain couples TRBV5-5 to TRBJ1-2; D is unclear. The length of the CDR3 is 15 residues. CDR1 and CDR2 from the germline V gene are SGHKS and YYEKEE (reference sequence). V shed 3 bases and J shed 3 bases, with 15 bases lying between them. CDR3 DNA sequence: TGTGCCAGCAGCTCCCTGCGGGCGGTCGACTATGGCTACACCTTC. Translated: CASSSLRAVDYGYTF.

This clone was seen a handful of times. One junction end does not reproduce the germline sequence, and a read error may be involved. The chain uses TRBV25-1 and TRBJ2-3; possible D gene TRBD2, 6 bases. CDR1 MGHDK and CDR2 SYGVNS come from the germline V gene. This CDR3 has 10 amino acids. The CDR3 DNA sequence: TGTGCCAGCAGTGAATACCGGGGGTGTTTT. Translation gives CASSEYRGCF.

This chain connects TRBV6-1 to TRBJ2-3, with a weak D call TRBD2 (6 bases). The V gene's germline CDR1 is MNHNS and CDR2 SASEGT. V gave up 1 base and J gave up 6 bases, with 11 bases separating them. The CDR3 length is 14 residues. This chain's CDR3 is CASSEGGGRDTQYF. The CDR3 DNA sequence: TGTGCCAGCAGTGAAGGTGGGGGGAGGGATACGCAGTATTTT.

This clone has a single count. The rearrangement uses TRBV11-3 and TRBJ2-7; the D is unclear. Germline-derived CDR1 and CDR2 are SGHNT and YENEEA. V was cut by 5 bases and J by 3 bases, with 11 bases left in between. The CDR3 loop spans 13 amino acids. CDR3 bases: TGTGCCAGCAGCCCAGACACGGGCTACGAGCAGTACTTC. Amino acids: CASSPDTGYEQYF.

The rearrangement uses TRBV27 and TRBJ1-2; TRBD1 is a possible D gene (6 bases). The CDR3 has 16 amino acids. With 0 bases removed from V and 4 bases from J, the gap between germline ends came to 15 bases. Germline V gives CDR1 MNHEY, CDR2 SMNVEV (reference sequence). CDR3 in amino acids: CASSLSPHRVGYGYTF. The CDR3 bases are TGTGCCAGCAGTTTATCCCCCCACAGGGTTGGCTATGGCTACACCTTC.

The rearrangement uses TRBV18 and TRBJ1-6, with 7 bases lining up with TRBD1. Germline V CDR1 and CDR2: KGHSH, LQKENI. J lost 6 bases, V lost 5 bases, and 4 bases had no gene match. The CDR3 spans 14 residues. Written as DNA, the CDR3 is TGTGCCAGCTCAGCACAGGGGATTAATTCACCCCTCCACTTT. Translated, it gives CASSAQGINSPLHF.

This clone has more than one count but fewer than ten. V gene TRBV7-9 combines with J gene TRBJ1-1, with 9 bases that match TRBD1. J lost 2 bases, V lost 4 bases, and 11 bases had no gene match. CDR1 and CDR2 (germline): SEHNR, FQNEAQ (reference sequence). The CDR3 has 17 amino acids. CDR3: CASSSGRTGELNTEAFF. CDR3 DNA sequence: TGTGCCAGCAGCTCCGGGCGGACAGGGGAGTTAAACACTGAAGCTTTCTTT.

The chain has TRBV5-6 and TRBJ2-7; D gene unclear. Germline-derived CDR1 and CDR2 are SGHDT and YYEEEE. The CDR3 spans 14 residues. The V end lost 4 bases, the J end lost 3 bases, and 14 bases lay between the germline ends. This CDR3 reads CASSLGRGYYEQYF. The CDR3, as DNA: TGTGCCAGCAGCCTCGGACGCGGATACTACGAGCAGTACTTC. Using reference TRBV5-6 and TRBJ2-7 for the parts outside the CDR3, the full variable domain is DAGVTQSPTHLIKTRGQQVTLRCSPKSGHDTVSWYQQALGQGPQFIFQYYEEEERQRGNFPDRFSGHQFPNYSSELNVNALLLGDSALYLCASSLGRGYYEQYFGPGTRLTVT.

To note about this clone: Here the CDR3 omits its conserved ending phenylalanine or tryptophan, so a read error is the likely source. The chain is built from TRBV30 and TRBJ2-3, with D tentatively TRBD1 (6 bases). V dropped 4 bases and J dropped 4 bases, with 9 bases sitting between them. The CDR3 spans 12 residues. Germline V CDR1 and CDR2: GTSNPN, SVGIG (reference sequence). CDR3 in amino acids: CAWNGGPDTQYL. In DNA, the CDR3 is TGTGCCTGGAATGGGGGCCCAGATACGCAGTATCTT.

CDR3 sequence reads: CATTKRTAYNEQFF. The CDR3, as DNA: TGTGCCACCACGAAACGGACAGCCTACAATGAGCAGTTCTTC. The V and J genes are TRBV5-6 and TRBJ2-1; D may be TRBD1 (6 bases). Trimming pared 9 bases from V and 2 bases from J, leaving 15 bases between. The germline gives CDR1 SGHDT, CDR2 YYEEEE. The CDR3 is 14 amino acids.

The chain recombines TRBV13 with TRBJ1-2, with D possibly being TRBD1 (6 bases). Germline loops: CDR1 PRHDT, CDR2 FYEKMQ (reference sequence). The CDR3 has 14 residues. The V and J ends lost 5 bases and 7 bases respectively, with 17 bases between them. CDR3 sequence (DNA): TGTGCCAGCAGCCCGGTGGGACAACCCAGTGGCTACACCTTC. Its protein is CASSPVGQPSGYTF.